These 5 T cell receptor beta chains share one sample of origin, sequenced in a study of T cells in Graves' hyperthyroidism and ophthalmopathy. Amplification yielded TCR beta CDR3 regions, with RNA transcripts as the source. A set of HTBI primers served as the primers for a first-round RT-PCR of the TCR CDR3. Each CDR3 protein gets one entry after TCRdb re-called the multiplex PCR reads with MiXCR. The sample holds approximately 100,000 distinct CDR3 sequences, roughly 37% seen once. Sequenced sample: peripheral blood or thyroid tissue (not recorded which). These TCRs come from a woman in her twenties or thirties with Graves' hyperthyroidism.

The table lists this clonotype with many counts. V usage is TRBV10-3 and J usage is TRBJ2-7, with 8 bases aligning to TRBD2. Trimming at V came to 1 base and at J to 0 bases, leaving 8 bases not matched to a gene. Germline CDR1 ENHRY, CDR2 SYGVKD. The CDR3 runs to 17 residues. CDR3 nucleotide sequence: TGTGCCATCAGTGAGTGGCCGGGAGGGGCTATCTCCTACGAGCAGTACTTC. It yields the protein CAISEWPGGAISYEQYF.

About this clonotype itself: Likely a read error: the CDR3 ends without its conserved phenylalanine or tryptophan. The chain uses TRBV7-2 and TRBJ2-5, with D unresolved. The CDR3 extends over 15 amino acids. Per the germline V gene, CDR1 is SGHTA and CDR2 is FQGNSA. The CDR3 loop reads CASRQIEWYQETQYL. The CDR3 bases are TGCGCCAGCAGACAAATTGAATGGTACCAAGAGACCCAGTACCTC.

The sample holds many counts of this clonotype. The chain employs TRBV7-8 and TRBJ2-5; D ambiguous. Trimming took off 2 bases at V and 8 bases at J, with 9 bases between the two ends. This CDR3 comprises 12 residues. Per germline, CDR1 SGHVS and CDR2 FQNEAQ. CDR3 coding DNA: TGTGCCAGCAGCTTAAAATTGTTAACCCAGTACTTC. It specifies CASSLKLLTQYF.

This clonotype came up many times. This chain links TRBV12-3 or TRBV12-4 with TRBJ1-5; no firm D call. The CDR3 is made up of 12 amino acids. V lost 3 bases and J lost 5, with 5 bases in between. The DNA for the CDR3 is TGTGCCAGCAGTTTTTACGATCAGCCCCAGCATTTT. Encoded protein: CASSFYDQPQHF.

The V and J genes are TRBV12-3 or TRBV12-4 and TRBJ1-2, with D uncertain. This CDR3 has 15 amino acids. Trimming shortened V by 3 bases and J by 4 bases, and 15 bases separated the two germline ends. The CDR3 sequence is CASSLAGGPSYGYTF. The DNA of the CDR3 is TGTGCCAGCAGTTTGGCGGGAGGGCCTAGCTATGGCTACACCTTC.